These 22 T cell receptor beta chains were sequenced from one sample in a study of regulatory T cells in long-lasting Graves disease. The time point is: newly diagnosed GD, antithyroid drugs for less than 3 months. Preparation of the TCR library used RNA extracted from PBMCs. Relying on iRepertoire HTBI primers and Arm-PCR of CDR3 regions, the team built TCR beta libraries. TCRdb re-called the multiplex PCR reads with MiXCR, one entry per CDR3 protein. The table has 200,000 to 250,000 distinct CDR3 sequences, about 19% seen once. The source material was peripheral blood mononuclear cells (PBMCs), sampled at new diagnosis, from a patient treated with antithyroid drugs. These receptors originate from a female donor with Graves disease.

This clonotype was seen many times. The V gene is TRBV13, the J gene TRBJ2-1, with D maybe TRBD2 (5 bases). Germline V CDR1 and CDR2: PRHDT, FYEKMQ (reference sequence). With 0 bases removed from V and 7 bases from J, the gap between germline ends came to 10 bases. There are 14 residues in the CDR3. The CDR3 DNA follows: TGTGCCAGCAGCTTAGGCCTAAGGAGGAATGAGCAGTTCTTC. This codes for CASSLGLRRNEQFF.

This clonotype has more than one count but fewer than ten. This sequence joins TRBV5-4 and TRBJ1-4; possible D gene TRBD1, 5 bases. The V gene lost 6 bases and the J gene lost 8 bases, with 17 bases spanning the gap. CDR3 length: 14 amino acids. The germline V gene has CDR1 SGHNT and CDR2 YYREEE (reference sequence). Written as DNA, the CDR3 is TGTGCCAGCATTAGGGACCAAGTCAAGGAAAAACTGTTTTTT. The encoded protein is CASIRDQVKEKLFF.

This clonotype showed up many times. CDR3 protein: CASSPDRAREKLFF. The CDR3 bases are TGTGCCAGCAGCCCAGACAGGGCGAGAGAAAAACTGTTTTTT. The chain couples TRBV7-9 to TRBJ1-4; 7 bases are a match to TRBD1. V trimming: 5 bases; J trimming: 8 bases; junction bases outside the gene matches: 8. The CDR3 totals 14 residues. Germline assignment: CDR1 SEHNR and CDR2 FQNEAQ (reference sequence).

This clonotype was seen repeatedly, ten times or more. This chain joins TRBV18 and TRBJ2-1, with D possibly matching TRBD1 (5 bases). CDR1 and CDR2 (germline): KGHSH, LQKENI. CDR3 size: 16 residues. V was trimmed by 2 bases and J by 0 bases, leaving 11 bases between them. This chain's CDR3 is CASSPGRASSYNEQFF. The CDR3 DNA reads TGTGCCAGCTCACCAGGCAGGGCGAGCTCCTACAATGAGCAGTTCTTC.

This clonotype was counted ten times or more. CDR3 sequence (DNA): TGCAGTGCTAGCCGGATAGGAGGAAACACCATATATTTT. Amino acid sequence: CSASRIGGNTIYF. The chain employs TRBV20-1 and TRBJ1-3; no clear D gene. Per germline, CDR1 DFQATT and CDR2 SNEGSKA (reference sequence). The CDR3 sequence is 13 residues long. V shed 3 bases and J shed 4 bases, with 10 bases lying between them.

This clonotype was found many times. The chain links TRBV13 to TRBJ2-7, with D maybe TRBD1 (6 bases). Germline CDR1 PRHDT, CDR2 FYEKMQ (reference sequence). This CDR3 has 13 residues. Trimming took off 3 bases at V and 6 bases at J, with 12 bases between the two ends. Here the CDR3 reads CASSFNTGLEQYF. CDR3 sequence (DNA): TGTGCCAGCAGCTTCAATACAGGGCTCGAGCAGTACTTC.

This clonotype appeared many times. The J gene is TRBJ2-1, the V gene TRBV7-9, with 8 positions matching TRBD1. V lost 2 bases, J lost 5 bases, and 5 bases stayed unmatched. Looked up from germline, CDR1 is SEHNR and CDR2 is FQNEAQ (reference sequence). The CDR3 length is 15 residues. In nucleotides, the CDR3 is TGTGCCAGCAGCTTAAGGGACAGGAAAAACAATGAGCAGTTCTTC. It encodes CASSLRDRKNNEQFF.

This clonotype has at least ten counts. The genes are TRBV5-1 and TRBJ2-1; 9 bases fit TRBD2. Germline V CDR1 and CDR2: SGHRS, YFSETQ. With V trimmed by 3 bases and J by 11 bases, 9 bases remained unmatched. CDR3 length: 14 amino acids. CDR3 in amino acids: CASSSSGTTAKQFF. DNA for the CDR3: TGCGCCAGCAGCTCTAGCGGGACTACAGCAAAGCAGTTCTTC.

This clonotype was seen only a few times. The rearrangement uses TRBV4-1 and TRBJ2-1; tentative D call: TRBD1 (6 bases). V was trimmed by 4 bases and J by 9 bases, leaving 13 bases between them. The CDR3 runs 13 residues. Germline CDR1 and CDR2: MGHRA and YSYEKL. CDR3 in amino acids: CASSPDSSVEQFF. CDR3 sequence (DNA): TGCGCCAGCAGCCCGGACAGTTCAGTTGAGCAGTTCTTC.

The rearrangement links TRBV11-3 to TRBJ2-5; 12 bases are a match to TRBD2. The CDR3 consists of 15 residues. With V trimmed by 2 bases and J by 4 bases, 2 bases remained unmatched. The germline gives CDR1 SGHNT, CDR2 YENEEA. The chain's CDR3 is CASSLLAGGTETQYF. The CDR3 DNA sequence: TGTGCCAGCAGCTTACTAGCGGGGGGGACAGAGACCCAGTACTTC.

CDR3 sequence (DNA): TGCGCCAGCACCCGGGACCCAGATGCCGATTTATATGAGCAGTTCTTC. Translation gives CASTRDPDADLYEQFF. J is TRBJ2-1 and V is TRBV10-1; TRBD1 or TRBD2 may be the D gene (5 bases each). Trimming removed 7 bases from V and 8 bases from J, with 24 bases in between. This CDR3 contains 16 residues. Germline V gene sequence: CDR1 WNHNN, CDR2 SYGVQD (reference sequence).

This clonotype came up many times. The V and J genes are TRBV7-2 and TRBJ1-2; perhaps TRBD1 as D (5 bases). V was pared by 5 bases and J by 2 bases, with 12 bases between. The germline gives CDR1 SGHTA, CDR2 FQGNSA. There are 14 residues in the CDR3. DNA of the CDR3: TGTGCCAGCAGCCCGGGGACCACCAACTATGGCTACACCTTC. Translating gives CASSPGTTNYGYTF.

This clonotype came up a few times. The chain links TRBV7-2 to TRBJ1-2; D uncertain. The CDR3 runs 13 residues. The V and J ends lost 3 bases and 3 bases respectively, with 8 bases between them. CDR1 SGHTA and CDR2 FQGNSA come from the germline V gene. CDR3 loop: CASSLIDYYGYTF. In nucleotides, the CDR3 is TGTGCCAGCAGCTTGATCGATTACTATGGCTACACCTTC.

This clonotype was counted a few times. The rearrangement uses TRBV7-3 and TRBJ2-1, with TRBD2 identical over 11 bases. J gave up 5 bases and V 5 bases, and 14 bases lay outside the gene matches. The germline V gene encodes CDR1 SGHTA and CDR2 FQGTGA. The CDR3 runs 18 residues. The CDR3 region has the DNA TGTGCCAGCAGCCCACGGCCGGGGATTAGCGGGGGGGACAATGAGCAGTTCTTC. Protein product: CASSPRPGISGGDNEQFF.

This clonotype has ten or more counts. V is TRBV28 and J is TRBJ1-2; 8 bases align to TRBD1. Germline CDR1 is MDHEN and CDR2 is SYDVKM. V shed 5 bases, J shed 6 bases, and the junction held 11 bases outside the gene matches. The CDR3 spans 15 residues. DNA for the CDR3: TGTGCCAGCAGTGACCCAGGGGGCGCTGTGGATGGCTACACCTTC. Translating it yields CASSDPGGAVDGYTF.

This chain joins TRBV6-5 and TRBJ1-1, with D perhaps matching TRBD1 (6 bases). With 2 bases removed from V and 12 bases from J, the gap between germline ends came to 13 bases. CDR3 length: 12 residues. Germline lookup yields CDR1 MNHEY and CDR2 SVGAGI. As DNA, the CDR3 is TGTGCCAGCAGTTACGCTCGGGGGCCGCCTTTCTTT. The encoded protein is CASSYARGPPFF.

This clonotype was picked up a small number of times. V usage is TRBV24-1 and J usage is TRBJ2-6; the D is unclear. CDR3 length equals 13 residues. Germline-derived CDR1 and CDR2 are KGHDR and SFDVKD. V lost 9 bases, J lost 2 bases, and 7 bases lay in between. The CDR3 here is CATAEPGANVLTF. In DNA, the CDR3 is TGTGCCACCGCTGAACCTGGGGCCAACGTCCTGACTTTC.

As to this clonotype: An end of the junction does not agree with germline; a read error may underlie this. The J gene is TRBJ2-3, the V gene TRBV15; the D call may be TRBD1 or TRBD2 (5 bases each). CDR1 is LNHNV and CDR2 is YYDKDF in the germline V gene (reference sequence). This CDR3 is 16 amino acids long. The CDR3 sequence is CATSRGFGTDRDSQYF. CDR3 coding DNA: TGTGCCACCAGCAGAGGTTTTGGGACCGATAGAGATTCGCAGTATTTT.

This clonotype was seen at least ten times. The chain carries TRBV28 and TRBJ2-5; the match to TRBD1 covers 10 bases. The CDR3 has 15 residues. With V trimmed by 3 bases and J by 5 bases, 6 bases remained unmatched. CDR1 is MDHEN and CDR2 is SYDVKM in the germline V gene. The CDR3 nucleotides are TGTGCCAGCAGTTTGGGGACAGGGGATTCGGAGACCCAGTACTTC. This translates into CASSLGTGDSETQYF. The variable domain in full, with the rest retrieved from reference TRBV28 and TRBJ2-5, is DVKVTQSSRYLVKRTGEKVFLECVQDMDHENMFWYRQDPGLGLRLIYFSYDVKMKEKGDIPEGYSVSREKKERFSLILESASTNQTSMYLCASSLGTGDSETQYFGPGTRLLVL.

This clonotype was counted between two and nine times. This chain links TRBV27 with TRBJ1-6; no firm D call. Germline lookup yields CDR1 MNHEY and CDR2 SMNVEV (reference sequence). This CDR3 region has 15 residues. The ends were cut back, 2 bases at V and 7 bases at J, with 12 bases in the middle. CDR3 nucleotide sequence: TGTGCCAGCAGTTTAAAGGGCAGCCTCAATTCACCCCTCCACTTT. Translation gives CASSLKGSLNSPLHF.

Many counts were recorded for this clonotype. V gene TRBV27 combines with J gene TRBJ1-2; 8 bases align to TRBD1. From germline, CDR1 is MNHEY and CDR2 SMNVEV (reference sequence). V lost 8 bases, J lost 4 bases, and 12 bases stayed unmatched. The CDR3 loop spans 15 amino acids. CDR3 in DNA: TGTGCCAGCCGGGACAGGCCGTACCCCGGCTATGGCTACACCTTC. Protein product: CASRDRPYPGYGYTF.

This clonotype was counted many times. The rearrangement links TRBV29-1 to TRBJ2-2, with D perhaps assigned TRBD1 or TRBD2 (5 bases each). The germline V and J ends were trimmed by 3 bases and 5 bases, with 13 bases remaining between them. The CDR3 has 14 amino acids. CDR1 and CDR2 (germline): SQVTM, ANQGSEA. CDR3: CSVDRGWETGELFF. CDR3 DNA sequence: TGCAGCGTTGACCGGGGCTGGGAAACCGGGGAGCTGTTTTTT.